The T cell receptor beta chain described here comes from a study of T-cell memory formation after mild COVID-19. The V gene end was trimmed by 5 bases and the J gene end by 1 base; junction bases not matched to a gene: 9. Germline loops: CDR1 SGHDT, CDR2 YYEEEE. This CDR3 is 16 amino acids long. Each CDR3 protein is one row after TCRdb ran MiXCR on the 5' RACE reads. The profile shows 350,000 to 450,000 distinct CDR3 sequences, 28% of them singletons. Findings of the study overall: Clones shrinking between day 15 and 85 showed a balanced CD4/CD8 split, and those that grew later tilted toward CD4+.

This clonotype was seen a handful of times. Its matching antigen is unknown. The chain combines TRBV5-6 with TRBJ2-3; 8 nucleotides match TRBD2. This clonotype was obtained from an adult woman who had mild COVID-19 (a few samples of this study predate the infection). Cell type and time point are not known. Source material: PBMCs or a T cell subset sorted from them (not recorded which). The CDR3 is CASRRGAGGRTDTQYF. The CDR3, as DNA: TGTGCCAGCAGGCGGGGGGCGGGGGGCCGCACAGATACGCAGTATTTT.